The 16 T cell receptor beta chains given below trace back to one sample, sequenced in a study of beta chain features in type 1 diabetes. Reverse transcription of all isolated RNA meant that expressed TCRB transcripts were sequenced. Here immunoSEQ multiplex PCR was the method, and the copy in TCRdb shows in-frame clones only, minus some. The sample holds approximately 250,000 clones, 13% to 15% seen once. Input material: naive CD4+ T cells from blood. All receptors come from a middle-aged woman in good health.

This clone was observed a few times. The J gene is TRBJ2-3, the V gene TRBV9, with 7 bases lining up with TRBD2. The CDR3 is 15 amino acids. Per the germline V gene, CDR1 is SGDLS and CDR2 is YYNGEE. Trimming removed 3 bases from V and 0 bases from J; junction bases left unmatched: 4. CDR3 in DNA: TGTGCCAGCAGCGAGGCTAGCGGAAGCACAGATACGCAGTATTTT. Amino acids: CASSEASGSTDTQYF.

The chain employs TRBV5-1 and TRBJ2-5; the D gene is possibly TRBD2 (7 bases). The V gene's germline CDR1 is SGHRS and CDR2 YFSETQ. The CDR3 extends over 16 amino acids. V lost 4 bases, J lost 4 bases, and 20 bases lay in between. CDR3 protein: CASSPGSLGGRETQYF. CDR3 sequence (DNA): TGCGCCAGCAGCCCCGGAAGTTTGGGGGGGCGAGAGACCCAGTACTTC.

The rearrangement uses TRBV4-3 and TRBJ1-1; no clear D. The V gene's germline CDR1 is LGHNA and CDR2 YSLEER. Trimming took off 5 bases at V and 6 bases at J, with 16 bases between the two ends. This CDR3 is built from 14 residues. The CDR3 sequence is CASSADPGMAEAFF. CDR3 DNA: TGCGCCAGCAGCGCAGACCCGGGGATGGCTGAAGCTTTCTTT.

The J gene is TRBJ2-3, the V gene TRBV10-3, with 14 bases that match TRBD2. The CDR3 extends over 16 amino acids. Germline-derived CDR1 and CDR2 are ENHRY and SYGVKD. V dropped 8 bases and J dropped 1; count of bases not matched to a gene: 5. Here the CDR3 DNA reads TGTGCCATCGGGGGACTAGCGGGGGACCGCACAGATACGCAGTATTTT. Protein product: CAIGGLAGDRTDTQYF.

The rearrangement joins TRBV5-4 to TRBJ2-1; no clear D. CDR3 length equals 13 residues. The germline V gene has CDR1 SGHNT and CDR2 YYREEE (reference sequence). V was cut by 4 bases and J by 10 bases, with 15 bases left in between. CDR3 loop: CASSQRMGKEQFF. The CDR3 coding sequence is TGTGCCAGCAGCCAGAGGATGGGTAAAGAGCAGTTCTTC.

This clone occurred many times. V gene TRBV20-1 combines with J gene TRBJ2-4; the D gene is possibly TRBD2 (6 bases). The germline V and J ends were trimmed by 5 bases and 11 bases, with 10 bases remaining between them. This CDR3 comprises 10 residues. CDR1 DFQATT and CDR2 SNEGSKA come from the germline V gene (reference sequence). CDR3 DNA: TGCAGTGCTGTCGGAGGGTTTCAGTACTTC. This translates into CSAVGGFQYF.

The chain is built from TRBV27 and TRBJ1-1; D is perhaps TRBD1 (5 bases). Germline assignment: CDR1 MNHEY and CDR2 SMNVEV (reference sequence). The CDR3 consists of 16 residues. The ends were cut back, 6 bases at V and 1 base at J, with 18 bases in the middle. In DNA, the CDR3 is TGTGCCAGCAGCGGCATTCCCGGGACTGCGAACACTGAAGCTTTCTTT. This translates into CASSGIPGTANTEAFF.

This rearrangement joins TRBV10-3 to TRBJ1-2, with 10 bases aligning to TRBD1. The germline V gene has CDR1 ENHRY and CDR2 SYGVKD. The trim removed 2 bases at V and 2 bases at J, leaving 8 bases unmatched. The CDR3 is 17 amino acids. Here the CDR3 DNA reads TGTGCCATCAGTGAGACCTCCCGGACAGGGGGAAACTATGGCTACACCTTC. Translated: CAISETSRTGGNYGYTF.

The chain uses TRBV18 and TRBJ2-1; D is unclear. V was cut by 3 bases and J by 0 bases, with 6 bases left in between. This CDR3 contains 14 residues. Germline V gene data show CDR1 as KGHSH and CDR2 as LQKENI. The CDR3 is CASSPTSSYNEQFF. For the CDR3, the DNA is TGTGCCAGCTCACCTACGAGCTCCTACAATGAGCAGTTCTTC.

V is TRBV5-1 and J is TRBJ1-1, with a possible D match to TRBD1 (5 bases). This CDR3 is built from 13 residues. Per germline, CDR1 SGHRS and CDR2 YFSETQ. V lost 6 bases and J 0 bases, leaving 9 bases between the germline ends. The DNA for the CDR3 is TGCGCCAGCACGGGCAGGGTGAACACTGAAGCTTTCTTT. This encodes CASTGRVNTEAFF. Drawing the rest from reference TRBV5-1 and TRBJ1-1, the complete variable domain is KAGVTQTPRYLIKTRGQQVTLSCSPISGHRSVSWYQQTPGQGLQFLFEYFSETQRNKGNFPGRFSGRQFSNSRSEMNVSTLELGDSALYLCASTGRVNTEAFFGQGTRLTVV.

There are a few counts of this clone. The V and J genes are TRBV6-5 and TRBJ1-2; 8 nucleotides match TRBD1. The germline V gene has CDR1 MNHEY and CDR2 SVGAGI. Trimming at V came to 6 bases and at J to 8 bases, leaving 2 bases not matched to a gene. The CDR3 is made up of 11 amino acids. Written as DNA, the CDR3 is TGTGCCAGCAGGGCAGGGGGCGGCTACACCTTC. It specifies CASRAGGGYTF.

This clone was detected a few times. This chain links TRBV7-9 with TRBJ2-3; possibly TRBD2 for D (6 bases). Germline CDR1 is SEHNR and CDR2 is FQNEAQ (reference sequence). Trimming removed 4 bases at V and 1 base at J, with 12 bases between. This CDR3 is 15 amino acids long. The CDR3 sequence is CASSSPGGGTDTQYF. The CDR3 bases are TGTGCCAGCAGCTCCCCCGGGGGAGGCACAGATACGCAGTATTTT.

The CDR3 reads CSVRGSIGPYGYTF. The CDR3, as DNA: TGCAGCGTTCGCGGCTCCATTGGCCCCTATGGCTACACCTTC. V usage is TRBV29-1 and J usage is TRBJ1-2, with no clear D. CDR1 SQVTM and CDR2 ANQGSEA come from the germline V gene. Trimming took 5 bases from V and 4 from J, leaving 17 bases between them. The CDR3 extends over 14 amino acids.

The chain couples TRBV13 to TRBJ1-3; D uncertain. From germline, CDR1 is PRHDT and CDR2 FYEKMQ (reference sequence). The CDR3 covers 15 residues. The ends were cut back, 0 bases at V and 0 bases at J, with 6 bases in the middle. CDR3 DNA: TGTGCCAGCAGCTTAGGACAGCACTCTGGAAACACCATATATTTT. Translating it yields CASSLGQHSGNTIYF.

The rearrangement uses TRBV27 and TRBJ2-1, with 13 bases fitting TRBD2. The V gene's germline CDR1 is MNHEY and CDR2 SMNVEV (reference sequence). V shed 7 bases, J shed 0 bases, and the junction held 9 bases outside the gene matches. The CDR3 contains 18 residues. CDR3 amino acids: CASTLATSGGSSYNEQFF. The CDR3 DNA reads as TGTGCCAGCACCCTCGCGACTAGCGGGGGGAGCTCCTACAATGAGCAGTTCTTC.

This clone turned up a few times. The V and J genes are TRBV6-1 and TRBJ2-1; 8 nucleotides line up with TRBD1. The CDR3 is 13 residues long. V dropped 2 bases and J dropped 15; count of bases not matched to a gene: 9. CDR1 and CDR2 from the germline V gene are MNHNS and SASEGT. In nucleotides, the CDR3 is TGTGCCAGCAGTGAACAAGGACAGGGTGTGTGGTTCTTC. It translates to CASSEQGQGVWFF.